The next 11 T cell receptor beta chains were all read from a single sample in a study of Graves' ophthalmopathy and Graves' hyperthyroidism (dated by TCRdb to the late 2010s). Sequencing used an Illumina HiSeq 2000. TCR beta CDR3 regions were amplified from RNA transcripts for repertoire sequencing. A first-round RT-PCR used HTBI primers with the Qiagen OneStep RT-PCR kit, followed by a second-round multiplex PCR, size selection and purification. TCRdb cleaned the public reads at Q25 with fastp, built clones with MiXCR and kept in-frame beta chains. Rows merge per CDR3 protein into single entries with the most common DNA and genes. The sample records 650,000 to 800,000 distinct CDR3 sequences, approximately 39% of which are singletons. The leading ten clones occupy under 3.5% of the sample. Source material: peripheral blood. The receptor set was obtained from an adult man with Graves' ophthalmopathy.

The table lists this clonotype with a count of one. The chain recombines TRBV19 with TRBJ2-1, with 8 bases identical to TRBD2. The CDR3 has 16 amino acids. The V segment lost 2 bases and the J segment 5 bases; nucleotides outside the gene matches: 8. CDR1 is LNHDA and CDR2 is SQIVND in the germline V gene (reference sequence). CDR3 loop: CASSISGGPVNNEQFF. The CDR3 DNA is TGTGCCAGTAGTATATCGGGAGGGCCAGTAAACAATGAGCAGTTCTTC.

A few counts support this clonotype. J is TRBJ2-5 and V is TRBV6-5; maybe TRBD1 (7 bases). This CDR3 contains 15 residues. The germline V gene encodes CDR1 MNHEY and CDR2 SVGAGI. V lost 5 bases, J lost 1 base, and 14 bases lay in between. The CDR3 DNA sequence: TGTGCCAGCAGTCCCCAGGGGGGAAGCCAAGAGACCCAGTACTTC. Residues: CASSPQGGSQETQYF.

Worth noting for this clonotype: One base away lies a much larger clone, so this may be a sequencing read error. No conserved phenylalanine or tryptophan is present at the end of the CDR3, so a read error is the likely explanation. This CDR3 reads CASSALSVGLAEETQYC. CDR3 in DNA: TGTGCCAGTAGTGCTCTCTCGGTTGGACTAGCGGAAGAGACCCAGTACTGC. The chain has TRBV19 and TRBJ2-5, with TRBD2 matching over 10 bases. The J segment lost 3 bases and the V segment lost 5 bases, leaving 12 bases of the junction unmatched. CDR3 size: 17 residues. CDR1 and CDR2 (germline): LNHDA, SQIVND (reference sequence).

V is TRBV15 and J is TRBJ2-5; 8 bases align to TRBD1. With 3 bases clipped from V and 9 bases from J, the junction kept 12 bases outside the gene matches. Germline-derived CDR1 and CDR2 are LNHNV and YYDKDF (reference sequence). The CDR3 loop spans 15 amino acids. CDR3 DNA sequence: TGTGCCACCAGCAGCGAGGTAACAGGGGGTCAGCCCCAGTACTTC. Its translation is CATSSEVTGGQPQYF.

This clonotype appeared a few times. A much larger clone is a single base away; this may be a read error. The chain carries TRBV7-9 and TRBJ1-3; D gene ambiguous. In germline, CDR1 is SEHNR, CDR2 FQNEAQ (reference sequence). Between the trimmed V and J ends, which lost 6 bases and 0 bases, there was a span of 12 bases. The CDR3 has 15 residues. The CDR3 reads CASSGVASSGNTIYF. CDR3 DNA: TGTGCCAGCAGTGGGGTGGCCTCCTCTGGAAACACCATATATTTT.

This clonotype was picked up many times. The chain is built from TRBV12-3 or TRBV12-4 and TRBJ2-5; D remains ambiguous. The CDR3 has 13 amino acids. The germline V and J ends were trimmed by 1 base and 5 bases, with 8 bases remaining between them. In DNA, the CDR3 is TGTGCCAGCAGTTTAGGCCATATGGAGACCCAGTACTTC. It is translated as CASSLGHMETQYF.

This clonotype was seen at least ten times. CDR3 sequence (DNA): TGTGCCAGCAGCCGGACAGCTTCAAACACTGAAGCTTTCTTT. As protein: CASSRTASNTEAFF. The genes are TRBV7-2 and TRBJ1-1; possible D gene TRBD1, 6 bases. The germline gives CDR1 SGHTA, CDR2 FQGNSA. This CDR3 is built from 14 residues. Between the trimmed V and J ends, which lost 5 bases and 2 bases, there was a span of 12 bases.

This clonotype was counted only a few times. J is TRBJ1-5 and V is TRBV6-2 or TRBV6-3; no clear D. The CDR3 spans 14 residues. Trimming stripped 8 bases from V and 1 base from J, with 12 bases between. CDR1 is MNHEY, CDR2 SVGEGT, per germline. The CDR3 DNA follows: TGTGCCAGCGTGACACCGGACAGCAATCAGCCCCAGCATTTT. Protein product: CASVTPDSNQPQHF.

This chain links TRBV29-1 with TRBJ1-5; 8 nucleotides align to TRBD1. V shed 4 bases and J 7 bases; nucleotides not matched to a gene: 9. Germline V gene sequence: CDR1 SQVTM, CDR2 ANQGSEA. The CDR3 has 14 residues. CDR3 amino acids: CSVAFGTGGQPQHF. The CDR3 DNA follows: TGCAGCGTTGCCTTCGGGACAGGCGGCCAGCCCCAGCATTTT.

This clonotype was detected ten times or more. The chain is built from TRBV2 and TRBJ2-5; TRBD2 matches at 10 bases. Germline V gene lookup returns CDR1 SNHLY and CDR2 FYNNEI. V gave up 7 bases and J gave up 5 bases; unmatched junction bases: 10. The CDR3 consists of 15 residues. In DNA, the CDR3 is TGTGCCAGCACCAGGGAACTAGCGGGAAGCGAGACCCAGTACTTC. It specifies CASTRELAGSETQYF. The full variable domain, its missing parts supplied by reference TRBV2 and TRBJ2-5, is EPEVTQTPSHQVTQMGQEVILRCVPISNHLYFYWYRQILGQKVEFLVSFYNNEISEKSEIFDDQFSVERPDGSNFTLKIRSTKLEDSAMYFCASTRELAGSETQYFGPGTRLLVL.

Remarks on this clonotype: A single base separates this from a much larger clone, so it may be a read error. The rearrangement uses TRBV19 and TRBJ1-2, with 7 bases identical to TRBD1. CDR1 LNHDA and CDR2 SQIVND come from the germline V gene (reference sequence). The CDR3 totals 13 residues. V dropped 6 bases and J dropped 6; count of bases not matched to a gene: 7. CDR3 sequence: CASRAQGRDGYTF. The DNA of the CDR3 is TGTGCCAGTAGGGCACAGGGGAGGGATGGCTACACCTTC.